This T cell receptor beta chain was sequenced in a study of blood T cell repertoires in COVID-19. Study details: Whether acute or convalescent, the COVID-19 samples came from the United States, Italy and Spain. PBMCs, B-cell-depleted T cells, or T cells provided the cDNA or gDNA that made up the material.

Study processing details: Estimated nucleated cell counts came from reference gene primer amplification. Method: immunoSEQ multiplex PCR; TCRdb's copy keeps in-frame clones and lacks some. D and trimming come from the DNA, and the V and J calls and clone size come from that table. The sample gives approximately 150,000 clones, about three quarters of which show up once; just under 2% is in the top ten. Trimming took 1 base from V and 4 from J; bases not matched to a gene: 5. The germline gives CDR1 SEHNR, CDR2 FQNEAQ (reference sequence). The CDR3 sequence is 17 residues long. Sequences were obtained from peripheral blood. This TCR was sampled from an older woman with acute or convalescent COVID-19. The genes are TRBV7-9 and TRBJ2-7; 15 bases match TRBD2. In DNA form, the CDR3 reads TGTGCCAGCAGCTTAGGAACCGGGACTAGCGGGAGGTACGAGCAGTACTTC. Translation gives CASSLGTGTSGRYEQYF.